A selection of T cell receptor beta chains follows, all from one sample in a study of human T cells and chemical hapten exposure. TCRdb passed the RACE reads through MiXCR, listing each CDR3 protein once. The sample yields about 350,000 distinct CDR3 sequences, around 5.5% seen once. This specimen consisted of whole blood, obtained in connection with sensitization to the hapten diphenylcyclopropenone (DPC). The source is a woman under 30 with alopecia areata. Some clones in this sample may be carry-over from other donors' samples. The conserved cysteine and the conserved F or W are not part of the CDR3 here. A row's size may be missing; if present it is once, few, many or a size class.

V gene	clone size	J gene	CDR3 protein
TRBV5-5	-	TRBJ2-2	ASSLFARDRNTGELF
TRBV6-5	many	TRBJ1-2	ASSYSRRGHGYT
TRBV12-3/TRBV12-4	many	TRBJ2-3	ASGGVGTDTQY
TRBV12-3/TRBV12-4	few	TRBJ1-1	ASNRVGTAEGSEAF
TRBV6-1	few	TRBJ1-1	ASTQTGTEAF
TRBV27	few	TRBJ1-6	ASSLLQEFVDSPLH
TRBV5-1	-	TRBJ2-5	ASSLMAPAETQY
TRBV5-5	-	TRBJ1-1	ASRLTRGVLGTEAF
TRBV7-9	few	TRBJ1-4	ASSLVQRTFATNEKLF
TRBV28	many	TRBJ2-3	ASSLSGAKRRDTQY
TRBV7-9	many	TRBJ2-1	ASSPDEGPRYNEQF
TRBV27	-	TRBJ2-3	ASSFPEAGPLTPPPTDTQY
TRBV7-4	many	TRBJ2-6	ASSLARAGANVLT
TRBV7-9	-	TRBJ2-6	ASSFETGAFSGANVLT
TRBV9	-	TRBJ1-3	ASSVEEGENNRAIY
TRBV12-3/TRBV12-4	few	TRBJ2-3	ASSLGLAGGVADTQY
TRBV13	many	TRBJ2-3	ASSPFLGDRADTQY
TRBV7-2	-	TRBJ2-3	ASSLLGLGQGFTDTQY
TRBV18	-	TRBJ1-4	ASSQGPPTLTGEKLF
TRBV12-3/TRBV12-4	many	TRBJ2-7	ASSPMSYEQY
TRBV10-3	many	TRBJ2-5	ATTSQDQETQY
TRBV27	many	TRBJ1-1	ASRAGAGAEAF
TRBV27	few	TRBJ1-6	ASSLFRQGNSPLH
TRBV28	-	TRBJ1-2	ASWSPGTANYGYT
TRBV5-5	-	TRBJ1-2	VSSKLSGNYGYT
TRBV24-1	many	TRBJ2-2	ATSEQGRSGELF
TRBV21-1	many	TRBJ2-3	ASSKAADRGKADTQY
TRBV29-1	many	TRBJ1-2	SVLTLNYGYT
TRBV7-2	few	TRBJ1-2	ASSLTGAADYGYT
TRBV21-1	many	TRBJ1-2	ASSSPRPPWDGYT
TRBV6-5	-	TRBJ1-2	ASMGGGQENYGYT
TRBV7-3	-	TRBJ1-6	ASSINGQGNNSPLH
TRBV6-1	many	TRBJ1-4	ASSEADLVHEKLF
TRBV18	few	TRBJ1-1	ASSPQTGDTEAF
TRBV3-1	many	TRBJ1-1	ASSQGPRGTEAF
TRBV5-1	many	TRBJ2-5	ASSLSDYQETQY
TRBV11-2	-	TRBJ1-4	ASSLDAGIEKLF
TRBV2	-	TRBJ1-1	ASRPTNTEAF
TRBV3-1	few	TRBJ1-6	ASSQDISSSPLH
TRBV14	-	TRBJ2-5	ASSLRQTIQETQY
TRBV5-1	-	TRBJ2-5	ASSSPGQPYQETQY
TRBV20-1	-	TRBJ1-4	SARSPGRSNEKLF
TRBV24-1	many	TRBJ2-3	ATSARVAGSTDTQY
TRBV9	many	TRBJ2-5	ASSPDPVSAETQY